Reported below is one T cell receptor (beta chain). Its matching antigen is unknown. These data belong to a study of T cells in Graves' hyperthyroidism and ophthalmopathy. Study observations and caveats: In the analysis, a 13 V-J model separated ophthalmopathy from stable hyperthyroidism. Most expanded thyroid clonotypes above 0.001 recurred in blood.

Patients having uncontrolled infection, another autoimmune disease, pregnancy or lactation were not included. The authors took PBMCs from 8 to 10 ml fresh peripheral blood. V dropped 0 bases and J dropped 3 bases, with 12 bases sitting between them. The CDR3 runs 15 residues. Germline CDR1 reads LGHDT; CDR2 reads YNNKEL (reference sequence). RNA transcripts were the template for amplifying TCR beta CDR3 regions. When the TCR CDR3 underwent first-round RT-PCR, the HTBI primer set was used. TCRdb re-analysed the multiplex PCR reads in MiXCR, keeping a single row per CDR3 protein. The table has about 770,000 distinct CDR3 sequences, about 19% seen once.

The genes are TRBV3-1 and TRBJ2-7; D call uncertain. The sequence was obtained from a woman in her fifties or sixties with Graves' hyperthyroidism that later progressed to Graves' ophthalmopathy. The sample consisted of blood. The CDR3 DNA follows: TGTGCCAGCAGCCAAGAAAAGTTACCCGGCTACGAGCAGTACTTC. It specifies CASSQEKLPGYEQYF.